The 9 T cell receptor beta chains listed next were all sequenced from one sample in a study of regulatory T cells in long-lasting Graves disease. For TCR beta, libraries came from iRepertoire HTBI primers and Arm-PCR of CDR3 regions. TCRdb processed the multiplex PCR reads anew with MiXCR; each CDR3 protein has one entry. Among around 510,000 distinct CDR3 sequences listed, 20% were seen once. Indicated time point: persistent/refractory GD, antithyroid drugs over 5 years with positive TRAb. PBMC-extracted RNA yielded the TCR library. The material sequenced was peripheral blood mononuclear cells (PBMCs), taken when the disease was refractory, from a patient treated with antithyroid drugs. These receptors came from a female donor with Graves disease.

This clonotype was found a few times. Being one base from a much bigger clone, this may be a read error. The CDR3 reads CASRSLGMAQHF. Here the CDR3 DNA reads TGTGCCAGCAGAAGTCTCGGGATGGCCCAGCACTTC. This chain uses TRBV11-2 with TRBJ2-5, with a weak D call TRBD2 (5 bases). The germline V gene has CDR1 SGHAT and CDR2 FQNNGV. This CDR3 has 12 amino acids. The variable domain in full, completed from reference TRBV11-2 and TRBJ2-5, reads EAGVAQSPRYKIIEKRQSVAFWCNPISGHATLYWYQQILGQGPKLLIQFQNNGVVDDSQLPKDRFSAERLKGVDSTLKIQPAKLEDSAVYLCASRSLGMAQHFGPGTRLLVL.

This clonotype has just a few counts. J is TRBJ2-2 and V is TRBV27; D perhaps matches TRBD2 (6 bases). The CDR3 is 15 amino acids. Trimming pared 6 bases from V and 1 base from J, leaving 12 bases between. Germline-derived CDR1 and CDR2 are MNHEY and SMNVEV (reference sequence). CDR3 protein: CASSLATQNTGELFF. The CDR3 region has the DNA TGTGCCAGCAGCCTAGCGACCCAGAACACCGGGGAGCTGTTTTTT.

The chain recombines TRBV9 with TRBJ1-2; the match to TRBD1 covers 7 bases. The CDR3 covers 15 residues. The V gene's germline CDR1 is SGDLS and CDR2 YYNGEE. V was pared by 2 bases and J by 4 bases, with 8 bases of the junction left unmatched. The CDR3 protein is CASSVRDRTSYGYTF. The CDR3 coding sequence is TGTGCCAGCAGCGTCCGGGACAGAACATCCTATGGCTACACCTTC. Combining the CDR3 with reference TRBV9 and TRBJ1-2 gives the whole variable domain DSGVTQTPKHLITATGQRVTLRCSPRSGDLSVYWYQQSLDQGLQFLIQYYNGEERAKGNILERFSAQQFPDLHSELNLSSLELGDSALYFCASSVRDRTSYGYTFGSGTRLTVV.

This clonotype was seen at least ten times. The J gene is TRBJ1-1, the V gene TRBV12-3 or TRBV12-4; a weak D match, TRBD1 (5 bases). V lost 6 bases and J 3 bases, leaving 23 bases between the germline ends. The CDR3 consists of 17 residues. CDR3 DNA sequence: TGTGCCAGCAGATACAGGACCTCAACCCCCCCGTACACTGAAGCTTTCTTT. It yields the protein CASRYRTSTPPYTEAFF.

The gene calls are TRBV28 and TRBJ1-5, with a tentative D call TRBD1 (6 bases). V lost 4 bases, J lost 4 bases, and 17 bases lay in between. The CDR3 is 16 amino acids. Germline V lookup: CDR1 MDHEN, CDR2 SYDVKM. The CDR3 nucleotides are TGTGCCAGCAGTTCCTACAGGGAATTGGGTAATCAGCCCCAGCATTTT. This codes for CASSSYRELGNQPQHF. The variable domain in full, completed from reference TRBV28 and TRBJ1-5, reads DVKVTQSSRYLVKRTGEKVFLECVQDMDHENMFWYRQDPGLGLRLIYFSYDVKMKEKGDIPEGYSVSREKKERFSLILESASTNQTSMYLCASSSYRELGNQPQHFGDGTRLSIL.

This chain joins TRBV5-1 and TRBJ1-2; D gene ambiguous. Trimming stripped 5 bases from V and 4 bases from J, with 18 bases between. The CDR3 is made up of 15 amino acids. Germline V CDR1 and CDR2: SGHRS, YFSETQ. CDR3 residues: CASRINRGPIYGYTF. Here the CDR3 DNA reads TGCGCCAGCAGAATCAACAGAGGACCTATCTATGGCTACACCTTC.

At least ten counts were recorded for this clonotype. The chain links TRBV7-2 to TRBJ2-5; D remains ambiguous. Germline V gene data show CDR1 as SGHTA and CDR2 as FQGNSA. The V and J ends lost 5 bases and 7 bases respectively, with 20 bases between them. This CDR3 is built from 15 residues. The CDR3 DNA reads TGTGCCAGCAGCCCCGATCCGGCAGGCTTGGGGACCCAGTACTTC. Its translation is CASSPDPAGLGTQYF.

This clonotype came up a few times. Given a much more abundant clone one base away, this may be a read error. This chain connects TRBV7-9 to TRBJ2-5; no reliable D call. The V end was cut by 6 bases, the J end by 3 bases, with 2 bases between. Germline loops: CDR1 SEHNR, CDR2 FQNEAQ (reference sequence). This CDR3 has 10 amino acids. The CDR3 sequence: CASRKETQYF. Written as DNA, the CDR3 is TGTGCCAGCAGGAAAGAGACCCAGTACTTC.

This clonotype was seen repeatedly, ten times or more. The chain links TRBV2 to TRBJ1-5; 7 bases map to TRBD1. The CDR3 loop spans 13 amino acids. The germline gives CDR1 SNHLY, CDR2 FYNNEI. The J segment lost 6 bases and the V segment lost 4 bases, leaving 3 bases of the junction unmatched. In DNA form, the CDR3 reads TGTGCCAGCAGTGGGGCAGGGGGTCAGCCCCAGCATTTT. It specifies CASSGAGGQPQHF.